The 29 T cell receptor beta chains reported below all come from one sample, sequenced in a study of breast tumors, draining lymph nodes, adjacent tissues (dated by TCRdb to the mid-2010s). The library was built by means of multiplex PCR. The sequencer listed for this sample is Illumina HiSeq 2000. TCRdb reanalyzed the raw reads on its own, using fastp at Q25 for trimming and MiXCR for clone calling, and kept in-frame beta chains. Identical CDR3 protein sequences are pooled into one entry, listed with their most common genes and DNA. The sample has roughly 260,000 distinct CDR3 sequences on record, over 25% of them singletons. 1.1% of the sample lies in the top ten. The axillary draining lymph nodes of breast cancer patients were the source of the lymph node samples. The sample consisted of axillary lymph node tissue. These receptors originate from a female donor with breast cancer. Some clones in this sample may be carry-over from other donors' samples.

This clonotype has ten or more counts. The CDR3 nucleotides read TGTGCCAGCAGTGCACAGGATACTAGCCTTTCACCCCTCCACTTT. Translating it yields CASSAQDTSLSPLHF. This chain connects TRBV2 to TRBJ1-6; TRBD1 is a possible D gene (5 bases). The CDR3 length is 15 residues. Per germline, CDR1 SNHLY and CDR2 FYNNEI. Deletions cut 4 bases from V and 9 bases from J, with 16 bases between.

Concerning this clonotype: This may be a read error: a much more frequent sequence differs by one nucleotide. The CDR3 loop reads CASSQEGLAGYNGQFF. In nucleotides, the CDR3 is TGCGCCAGCAGCCAAGAGGGACTAGCGGGGTACAATGGGCAGTTCTTC. The chain employs TRBV25-1 and TRBJ2-1, with TRBD2 matching 13 bases. The CDR3 extends over 16 amino acids. CDR1 is MGHDK and CDR2 is SYGVNS in the germline V gene.

This clonotype was counted at least ten times. The chain carries TRBV10-2 and TRBJ1-5; D might be TRBD1 (6 bases). The CDR3 extends over 15 amino acids. Trimming took 2 bases from V and 3 from J, leaving 11 bases between them. Per the germline V gene, CDR1 is WSHSY and CDR2 is SAAADI. For the CDR3, the DNA is TGCGCCAGCAGTGAGGCGGCAGGGGACAATCAGCCCCAGCATTTT. It codes for CASSEAAGDNQPQHF.

This clonotype was found a few times. The chain couples TRBV7-9 to TRBJ2-3, with unresolved D. Looked up from germline, CDR1 is SEHNR and CDR2 is FQNEAQ (reference sequence). The CDR3 has 15 residues. V lost 8 bases and J 3 bases, leaving 18 bases between the germline ends. The CDR3 DNA follows: TGTGCCAGCTCACCGGTCGGACCTCAGACAGATACGCAGTATTTT. This sequence encodes CASSPVGPQTDTQYF. The variable domain in full, with the rest retrieved from reference TRBV7-9 and TRBJ2-3, is DTGVSQNPRHKITKRGQNVTFRCDPISEHNRLYWYRQTLGQGPEFLTYFQNEAQLEKSRLLSDRFSAERPKGSFSTLEIQRTEQGDSAMYLCASSPVGPQTDTQYFGPGTRLTVL.

The sample holds many counts of this clonotype. The V call is TRBV5-1, the J call TRBJ2-2; D not resolved. Trimming removed 0 bases from V and 3 bases from J, with 3 bases in between. Germline assignment: CDR1 SGHRS and CDR2 YFSETQ. CDR3 length: 13 amino acids. The DNA of the CDR3 is TGCGCCAGCAGCTTGGAGGACACCGGGGAGCTGTTTTTT. It codes for CASSLEDTGELFF.

This clonotype was recorded at least ten times. The CDR3 region is CASSATRDYNEQFF. CDR3 in DNA: TGTGCCAGTAGTGCGACTAGGGATTACAATGAGCAGTTCTTC. V is TRBV19 and J is TRBJ2-1; possible D gene TRBD2, 6 bases. This CDR3 is built from 14 residues. Looked up from germline, CDR1 is LNHDA and CDR2 is SQIVND (reference sequence). The ends were cut back, 5 bases at V and 4 bases at J, with 12 bases in the middle.

The sample holds many counts of this clonotype. The chain recombines TRBV20-1 with TRBJ2-1; 8 nucleotides match TRBD2. From germline, CDR1 is DFQATT and CDR2 SNEGSKA (reference sequence). V was pared by 0 bases and J by 9 bases, with 10 bases of the junction left unmatched. The CDR3 has 15 amino acids. The DNA of the CDR3 is TGCAGTGCTAGAGATAGACTAGCGATCACCCTTGAGCAGTTCTTC. It encodes CSARDRLAITLEQFF.

Of note for this clonotype: One end of the junction is discordant with germline, which a read error may explain. This chain joins TRBV5-1 and TRBJ2-1; no definite D call. The CDR3 loop spans 12 amino acids. The germline gives CDR1 SGHRS, CDR2 YFSETQ. The CDR3 nucleotides are TGCGCCAGCAGCTTATCTGGAGATGAGCACTTCTTC. Translated, it gives CASSLSGDEHFF.

There are many counts of this clonotype. The chain links TRBV20-1 to TRBJ2-1; 9 bases align to TRBD2. The J segment lost 9 bases and the V segment lost 1 base, leaving 10 bases of the junction unmatched. Germline V CDR1 and CDR2: DFQATT, SNEGSKA (reference sequence). The CDR3 has 15 residues. The CDR3 is CSARGRLAGRGEQFF. DNA for the CDR3: TGCAGTGCTAGAGGTCGTCTAGCGGGACGCGGTGAGCAGTTCTTC.

The chain employs TRBV9 and TRBJ2-1; TRBD1 matches 8 bases. Germline V gene sequence: CDR1 SGDLS, CDR2 YYNGEE. V was pared by 3 bases and J by 7 bases, with 12 bases of the junction left unmatched. This CDR3 contains 16 residues. Here the CDR3 reads CASSGTGSPFRNEQFF. The DNA of the CDR3 is TGTGCCAGCAGCGGGACAGGGTCGCCGTTCAGGAATGAGCAGTTCTTC.

This clonotype was counted at least ten times. The rearrangement joins TRBV7-3 to TRBJ2-2; 10 bases agree with TRBD2. After removal of 4 bases from V and 5 bases from J, the junction contained 7 bases not matched to a gene. This CDR3 contains 16 residues. CDR1 and CDR2 from the germline V gene are SGHTA and FQGTGA. CDR3 bases: TGTGCCAGCAGCTCCCGGACTAGCGGAATTACCGGGGAGCTGTTTTTT. Translation gives CASSSRTSGITGELFF.

This clonotype was found many times. The chain is built from TRBV20-1 and TRBJ1-2; TRBD1 matches 7 bases. The V segment lost 6 bases and the J segment 5 bases; nucleotides outside the gene matches: 12. Germline assignment: CDR1 DFQATT and CDR2 SNEGSKA (reference sequence). This CDR3 region has 14 residues. The CDR3: CSARRQGKWYGYTF. CDR3 sequence (DNA): TGCAGTGCGCGACGACAGGGAAAATGGTATGGCTACACCTTC.

About this clonotype itself: The final CDR3 position lacks the conserved phenylalanine or tryptophan, pointing to a likely read error. The rearrangement joins TRBV19 to TRBJ2-3; possible D gene TRBD1, 6 bases. V was pared by 10 bases and J by 1 base, with 15 bases between. Looked up from germline, CDR1 is LNHDA and CDR2 is SQIVND (reference sequence). The CDR3 runs to 14 residues. CDR3 in amino acids: CATQWGPGTDTQYL. In DNA, the CDR3 is TGTGCCACCCAGTGGGGGCCGGGCACAGATACGCAGTATCTT.

The sample holds many counts of this clonotype. This rearrangement joins TRBV5-1 to TRBJ1-2; TRBD1 aligns across 8 bases. CDR1 and CDR2 (germline): SGHRS, YFSETQ. This CDR3 comprises 14 residues. Germline trimming cut 4 bases from V and 4 bases from J; bases unmatched to any gene: 6. The CDR3 nucleotides are TGCGCCAGCAGCCTCAGGGGGCCGGGCTATGGCTACACCTTC. Its translation: CASSLRGPGYGYTF.

Comment on this clonotype: An end of the junction does not agree with germline; a read error may underlie this. The V gene is TRBV25-1, the J gene TRBJ2-5; D call uncertain. CDR3 size: 13 residues. CDR1 and CDR2 (germline): MGHDK, SYGVNS. CDR3 residues: CASRGSVQEAQYF. The CDR3 DNA follows: TGTGCCAGCAGGGGGTCAGTCCAAGAGGCCCAGTACTTC.

This clonotype is a singleton in its sample. The gene calls are TRBV2 and TRBJ1-1; 7 bases map to TRBD1. The CDR3 has 16 residues. The junction had 10 bases not matched to a gene; V was cut back by 4 bases and J by 2 bases. Germline CDR1 reads SNHLY; CDR2 reads FYNNEI. This CDR3 is CASSVNRGAFNTEAFF. The CDR3 DNA is TGTGCCAGCAGTGTCAACAGGGGCGCTTTCAACACTGAAGCTTTCTTT.

On this clonotype: A junction end diverges from the germline sequence, so it may reflect a read error. The chain joins TRBV7-8 to TRBJ2-3, with 8 bases matching TRBD2. The CDR3 extends over 17 amino acids. Germline loops: CDR1 SGHVS, CDR2 FQNEAQ. DNA of the CDR3: TGTGCCGGCAGCTTGGACTTTAGGGGACTAGGCACAGATACGCAGTATTTT. Its translation is CAGSLDFRGLGTDTQYF.

This chain links TRBV10-2 with TRBJ1-4; possibly TRBD1 for D (6 bases). V was pared by 9 bases and J by 4 bases, with 15 bases between. Germline V lookup: CDR1 WSHSY, CDR2 SAAADI. This CDR3 is built from 14 residues. The CDR3 DNA reads TGCGCCAGAAGTAGCGGACAGCTTAATGAAAAACTGTTTTTT. Its translation: CARSSGQLNEKLFF.

The CDR3 protein is CASSLLSSGGGTIAKNIQYF. CDR3 sequence (DNA): TGTGCCAGCAGCTTATTGTCTAGCGGGGGGGGAACCATAGCCAAAAACATTCAGTACTTC. This chain uses TRBV11-3 with TRBJ2-4; the match to TRBD2 covers 12 bases. This CDR3 has 20 amino acids. Looked up from germline, CDR1 is SGHNT and CDR2 is YENEEA. Germline trimming cut 2 bases from V and 0 bases from J; bases unmatched to any gene: 11.

V usage is TRBV6-2 or TRBV6-3 and J usage is TRBJ2-7, with 9 bases lining up with TRBD2. This CDR3 spans 15 amino acids. Germline V gene sequence: CDR1 MNHEY, CDR2 SVGEGT. The J segment lost 3 bases and the V segment lost 5 bases, leaving 8 bases of the junction unmatched. DNA of the CDR3: TGTGCCAGCAGTGGGGGGACTAGCTACTTCTACGAGCAGTACTTC. This encodes CASSGGTSYFYEQYF.

This clonotype has at least ten counts. The rearrangement joins TRBV19 to TRBJ1-5; perhaps TRBD1 as D (5 bases). There are 14 residues in the CDR3. V gave up 2 bases and J gave up 5 bases, with 10 bases separating them. Looked up from germline, CDR1 is LNHDA and CDR2 is SQIVND (reference sequence). The CDR3 DNA is TGTGCCAGTAGTATACTAGACAGCCATCAGCCCCAGCATTTT. Residues: CASSILDSHQPQHF.

Turning to this clonotype: This sequence may be a read error, since a much larger clone differs from it by one base. V usage is TRBV19 and J usage is TRBJ2-1, with 12 nucleotides matching TRBD2. The CDR3 sequence is 17 residues long. The trim removed 7 bases at V and 5 bases at J, leaving 12 bases unmatched. Germline CDR1 reads LNHDA; CDR2 reads SQIVND (reference sequence). This CDR3 reads CASNQGLAGIFHNEQFF. The CDR3 region has the DNA TGTGCCAGTAATCAAGGACTAGCGGGAATTTTCCACAATGAGCAGTTCTTC.

This clonotype appeared a few times. A read error is possible here, since a much larger clone lies one base away. This chain links TRBV10-1 with TRBJ2-1; no reliable D call. The CDR3 loop spans 14 amino acids. Germline loops: CDR1 WNHNN, CDR2 SYGVQD (reference sequence). CDR3 amino acids: CASSDGPFYNGQFF. CDR3 in DNA: TGCGCCAGCAGTGACGGGCCTTTTTACAATGGGCAGTTCTTC.

The sample holds many counts of this clonotype. The CDR3 nucleotides are TGCAGTGCTAGAGAACGGAGCGGGAACTCCTACAATGAGCAGTTCTTC. This gives the protein CSARERSGNSYNEQFF. The rearrangement uses TRBV20-1 and TRBJ2-1, with TRBD2 matching over 7 bases. Per germline, CDR1 DFQATT and CDR2 SNEGSKA (reference sequence). Trimming took 0 bases from V and 0 from J; bases not matched to a gene: 5. CDR3 size: 16 residues.

The table lists this clonotype with many counts. The chain carries TRBV7-2 and TRBJ1-5, with D uncertain. This CDR3 contains 16 residues. Germline CDR1 is SGHTA and CDR2 is FQGNSA. V was pared by 6 bases and J by 1 base, with 16 bases between. The CDR3 protein is CASSRERVGSNQPQHF. DNA of the CDR3: TGTGCCAGCAGTCGCGAAAGGGTTGGGAGCAATCAGCCCCAGCATTTT.

This clonotype was seen ten or more times. This chain uses TRBV29-1 with TRBJ2-1; 10 bases match TRBD2. V gave up 6 bases and J gave up 8 bases; unmatched junction bases: 7. The CDR3 runs 13 residues. Germline V gene lookup returns CDR1 SQVTM and CDR2 ANQGSEA. The CDR3 DNA follows: TGCAGCGTCAGGACTAGCGGAGTCGATGAGCAGTTCTTC. Translating gives CSVRTSGVDEQFF.

CDR3 residues: CASGPAGEYTGELFF. In nucleotides, the CDR3 is TGTGCCAGCGGCCCTGCAGGAGAGTACACCGGGGAGCTGTTTTTT. The chain joins TRBV3-1 to TRBJ2-2; D gene unclear. Germline CDR1 reads LGHDT; CDR2 reads YNNKEL (reference sequence). V was pared by 8 bases and J by 3 bases, with 16 bases between. This CDR3 has 15 amino acids.

The rearrangement joins TRBV20-1 to TRBJ2-7; 12 positions agree with TRBD2. Germline assignment: CDR1 DFQATT and CDR2 SNEGSKA (reference sequence). The length of the CDR3 is 13 residues. Trimming removed 7 bases from V and 2 bases from J; junction bases left unmatched: 3. CDR3 nucleotide sequence: TGCAGTGAACTAGCGGGAGGTCCCTACGAGCAGTACTTC. Protein: CSELAGGPYEQYF.

V is TRBV15 and J is TRBJ2-5; 7 nucleotides align to TRBD2. CDR3 length equals 13 residues. The germline V gene has CDR1 LNHNV and CDR2 YYDKDF (reference sequence). With V trimmed by 1 base and J by 5 bases, 1 base remained unmatched. The CDR3 sequence: CATSRAGGETQYF. CDR3 in DNA: TGTGCCACCAGCAGAGCGGGAGGTGAGACCCAGTACTTC.